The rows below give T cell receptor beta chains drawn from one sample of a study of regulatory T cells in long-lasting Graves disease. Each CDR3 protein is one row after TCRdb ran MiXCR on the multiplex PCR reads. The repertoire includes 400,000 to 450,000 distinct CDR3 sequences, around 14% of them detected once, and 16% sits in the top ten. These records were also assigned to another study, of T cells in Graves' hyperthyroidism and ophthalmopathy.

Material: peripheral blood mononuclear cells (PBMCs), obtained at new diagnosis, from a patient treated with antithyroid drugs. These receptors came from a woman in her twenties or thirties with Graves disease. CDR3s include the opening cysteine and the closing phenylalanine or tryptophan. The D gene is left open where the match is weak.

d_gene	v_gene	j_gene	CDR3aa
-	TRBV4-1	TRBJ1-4	CASSQGTVLSGRKIPNEKLFF
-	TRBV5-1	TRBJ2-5	CASSSTKDAHQETQYF
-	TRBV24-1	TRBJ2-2	CATKSGPSGELFF
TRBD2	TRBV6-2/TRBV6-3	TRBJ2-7	CASTEPGLAGIGQYF
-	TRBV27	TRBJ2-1	CASSGPGHEQFF
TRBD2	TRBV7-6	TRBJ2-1	CASSPLLAGSYNEQFF
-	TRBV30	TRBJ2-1	CAWSEGTWGYNEQFF
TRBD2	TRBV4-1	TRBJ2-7	CASSQVSTSGRVIYEQYF
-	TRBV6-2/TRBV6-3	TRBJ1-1	CASSPQGRVSLNTEAFF
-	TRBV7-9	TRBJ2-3	CASSLGPGSATQYF
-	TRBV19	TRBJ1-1	CASTIMDLGGTEAFF
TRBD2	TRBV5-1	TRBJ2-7	CASSLRGRAVDEQYF
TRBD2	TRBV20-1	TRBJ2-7	CSARISGTYEQYF
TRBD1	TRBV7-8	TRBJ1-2	CASSLADRGPVNYGYTF